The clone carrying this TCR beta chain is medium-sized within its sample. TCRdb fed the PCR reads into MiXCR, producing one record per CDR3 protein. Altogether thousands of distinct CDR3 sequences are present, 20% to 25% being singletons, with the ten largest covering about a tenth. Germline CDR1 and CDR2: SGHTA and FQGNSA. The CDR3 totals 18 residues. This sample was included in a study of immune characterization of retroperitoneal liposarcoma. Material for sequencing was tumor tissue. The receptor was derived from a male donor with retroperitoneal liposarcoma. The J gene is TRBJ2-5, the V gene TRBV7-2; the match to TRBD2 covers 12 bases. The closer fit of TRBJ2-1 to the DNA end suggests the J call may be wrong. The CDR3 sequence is CASSLGPPSGRAEETQFF. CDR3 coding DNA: TGTGCCAGCAGCTTAGGGCCCCCTAGCGGGAGGGCCGAAGAGACCCAGTTCTTC.